A single sample is the source of the 18 T cell receptor beta chains below, sequenced in a study of tissue T cells after allogeneic stem cell transplantation. Clones were sequenced by immunoSEQ multiplex PCR, and TCRdb holds only the in-frame ones, with some missing. The repertoire has about 9,800 clones, approximately 65% of them found once; the top ten carry roughly 24%. Material: tissue from the stomach, obtained at autopsy. The receptor set was obtained from a male donor at least 60 years old with lung cancer.

This CDR3 reads CASTLGYLDTEAFF. CDR3 sequence (DNA): TGCGCCAGCACCTTAGGGTACCTTGACACTGAAGCTTTCTTT. The chain joins TRBV5-1 to TRBJ1-1; no clear D gene. The CDR3 consists of 14 residues. V lost 6 bases, J lost 3 bases, and 15 bases lay in between. The germline CDR1 and CDR2 sequences are SGHRS and YFSETQ.

This chain uses TRBV5-1 with TRBJ2-3; TRBD1 might be the D (7 bases). Germline CDR1 and CDR2: SGHRS and YFSETQ. Trimming took off 3 bases at V and 4 bases at J, with 12 bases between the two ends. CDR3 length: 14 amino acids. CDR3 nucleotide sequence: TGCGCCAGCAGCTCACAGGGGAGGTCAGATACGCAGTATTTT. This codes for CASSSQGRSDTQYF.

The chain is built from TRBV6-6 and TRBJ2-7; weak D call: TRBD2 (6 bases). Deletions cut 5 bases from V and 0 bases from J, with 14 bases between. The V gene's germline CDR1 is MNHNY and CDR2 SVGAGI (reference sequence). This CDR3 has 15 amino acids. The CDR3 loop is CASSPSWEASYEQYF. The CDR3 DNA sequence: TGTGCCAGCAGTCCTTCTTGGGAGGCCTCCTACGAGCAGTACTTC.

DNA for the CDR3: TGTGCCAGCAGGACAGAGGCTAGCGGGAGCTGTTGGTGTGAGACCCAGTACTTC. This translates into CASRTEASGSCWCETQYF. The V call is TRBV9, the J call TRBJ2-5; 10 bases fit TRBD2. Germline loops: CDR1 SGDLS, CDR2 YYNGEE. This CDR3 contains 18 residues. V was pared by 5 bases and J by 5 bases, with 18 bases of the junction left unmatched.

The genes are TRBV19 and TRBJ2-5; D is tentatively TRBD1 or TRBD2 (5 bases each). The germline V gene has CDR1 LNHDA and CDR2 SQIVND (reference sequence). V lost 7 bases to trimming and J lost 2 bases, with 20 bases between them. CDR3 length: 16 residues. The CDR3 reads CASKSGDLPGQETQYF. CDR3 nucleotides: TGTGCCAGTAAATCCGGGGACCTTCCCGGGCAAGAGACCCAGTACTTC. Complete variable domain (other parts from reference TRBV19 and TRBJ2-5): DGGITQSPKYLFRKEGQNVTLSCEQNLNHDAMYWYRQDPGQGLRLIYYSQIVNDFQKGDIAEGYSVSREKKESFPLTVTSAQKNPTAFYLCASKSGDLPGQETQYFGPGTRLLVL.

This clone was counted only a few times. This chain uses TRBV6-6 with TRBJ2-2; a weak D match, TRBD1 (6 bases). Germline lookup yields CDR1 MNHNY and CDR2 SVGAGI (reference sequence). Trimming pared 6 bases from V and 3 bases from J, leaving 14 bases between. This CDR3 has 15 residues. CDR3: CASRAEGVDTGELFF. CDR3 in DNA: TGTGCCAGCAGAGCAGAGGGGGTTGACACCGGGGAGCTGTTTTTT.

Comment on this clone: The junction and the germline gene differ at one end; a read error may be behind it. Other DNA variants within this sample encode the same CDR3. The V and J genes are TRBV7-2 and TRBJ1-4; D call uncertain. This CDR3 region has 15 residues. Germline CDR1 SGHTA, CDR2 FQGNSA. CDR3: CASSLARATNEKLFF. CDR3 sequence (DNA): TGCGCCAGCAGCTTAGCCCGTGCAACTAATGAAAAACTGTTTTTT.

The chain links TRBV29-1 to TRBJ2-1; no clear D. CDR1 is SQVTM, CDR2 ANQGSEA, per germline. V dropped 7 bases and J dropped 7 bases, with 11 bases sitting between them. This CDR3 region has 11 residues. The CDR3 loop reads CSGSQRNEQFF. The CDR3 DNA is TGCAGCGGGTCACAGAGAAATGAGCAGTTCTTC.

Only a few counts were recorded for this clone. This chain connects TRBV6-5 to TRBJ2-3; TRBD1 aligns across 7 bases. The ends lost 9 bases at V and 2 bases at J; junction bases unmatched: 5. This CDR3 is built from 13 residues. Germline CDR1 and CDR2: MNHEY and SVGAGI. The chain's CDR3 is CASSDRVTDTQYF. The CDR3 nucleotides are TGTGCCAGTTCCGACAGGGTCACAGATACGCAGTATTTT.

This sequence joins TRBV27 and TRBJ2-1; 12 nucleotides agree with TRBD2. Per the germline V gene, CDR1 is MNHEY and CDR2 is SMNVEV (reference sequence). This CDR3 has 16 amino acids. Losses at the gene ends were 6 bases for V and 5 bases for J; bases not matched to a gene: 8. The DNA of the CDR3 is TGTGCCAGCAGGCGTACGGGACTAGCGGGTAACAATGAGCAGTTCTTC. Amino acid sequence: CASRRTGLAGNNEQFF.

A few counts support this clone. The rearrangement joins TRBV6-6 to TRBJ2-1; D may be TRBD2 (6 bases). V was pared by 0 bases and J by 0 bases, with 9 bases between. From germline, CDR1 is MNHNY and CDR2 SVGAGI (reference sequence). The CDR3 runs to 16 residues. CDR3 in amino acids: CASSYSRGSSYNEQFF. The CDR3 nucleotides are TGTGCCAGCAGTTACTCACGGGGGAGCTCCTACAATGAGCAGTTCTTC.

The chain joins TRBV29-1 to TRBJ2-7; perhaps TRBD2 as D (5 bases). Germline V gene sequence: CDR1 SQVTM, CDR2 ANQGSEA. V was pared by 4 bases and J by 0 bases, with 10 bases between. The CDR3 runs to 13 residues. The CDR3 spells CSVARESSYEQYF. The CDR3, as DNA: TGCAGCGTTGCACGGGAAAGCTCCTACGAGCAGTACTTC.

This chain connects TRBV7-9 to TRBJ1-1, with D unclear. V dropped 7 bases and J dropped 3 bases, with 12 bases sitting between them. The CDR3 has 13 residues. The germline CDR1 and CDR2 sequences are SEHNR and FQNEAQ (reference sequence). CDR3 sequence (DNA): TGTGCCAGCACCCAAACCATGGACACTGAAGCTTTCTTT. Its translation: CASTQTMDTEAFF.

This clone was counted a few times. This sequence joins TRBV19 and TRBJ2-1, with a tentative D call TRBD2 (6 bases). Trimming shortened V by 5 bases and J by 2 bases, and 16 bases separated the two germline ends. The CDR3 runs to 16 residues. In germline, CDR1 is LNHDA, CDR2 SQIVND (reference sequence). CDR3 in amino acids: CASSPVLGGAYNEQFF. The CDR3 DNA sequence: TGTGCCAGTAGTCCTGTCCTGGGGGGTGCCTACAATGAGCAGTTCTTC.

For the CDR3, the DNA is TGCGCCAGCAGCCAAGAGTGGAGAGGGGGCGAGCAGTACTTC. Its translation is CASSQEWRGGEQYF. The chain employs TRBV4-3 and TRBJ2-7, with D possibly TRBD1 on 6 matching bases. Trimming cost V 0 bases and J 6 bases, with 12 bases left between them. Per the germline V gene, CDR1 is LGHNA and CDR2 is YSLEER. The CDR3 is made up of 14 amino acids.

The chain has TRBV6-5 and TRBJ1-6; 7 nucleotides line up with TRBD1. The V and J ends lost 5 bases and 4 bases, in that order; junction bases with no gene match: 2. CDR1 is MNHEY, CDR2 SVGAGI, per germline. The CDR3 is 14 residues long. This CDR3 is CASSRDSYNSPLHF. As DNA, the CDR3 is TGTGCCAGCAGTCGGGACAGTTATAATTCACCCCTCCACTTT.

By frequency in the sample, this clone is medium-sized. The chain is built from TRBV13 and TRBJ1-4; D remains unclear. CDR3 length equals 14 residues. Germline loops: CDR1 PRHDT, CDR2 FYEKMQ (reference sequence). Trimming stripped 0 bases from V and 8 bases from J, with 10 bases between. The CDR3, as DNA: TGTGCCAGCAGCTTAGGCCGAGGGTGGGAAAAACTGTTTTTT. It specifies CASSLGRGWEKLFF.

The chain employs TRBV28 and TRBJ2-7; D call uncertain. Trimming removed 6 bases from V and 5 bases from J, with 20 bases in between. The CDR3 consists of 15 residues. The germline V gene encodes CDR1 MDHEN and CDR2 SYDVKM. Here the CDR3 reads CASSPLGGRNDEQYF. CDR3 DNA: TGTGCCAGCAGCCCCCTCGGCGGACGTAACGACGAGCAGTACTTC.